The 25 T cell receptor beta chains below come from one sample, sequenced in a study of blood T cell repertoires in COVID-19. The method was immunoSEQ multiplex PCR; TCRdb's version includes in-frame clones alone and lacks a portion of them. The sample contains 470,000 or so clones, about 90% of which appear only once. The sequenced sample consisted of PBMCs or T cells enriched from blood (not recorded which). The receptors derive from a woman under 30 with acute COVID-19.

The chain recombines TRBV19 with TRBJ1-2; D may be TRBD1 (6 bases). The V end was cut by 3 bases, the J end by 4 bases, with 15 bases between. Germline CDR1 is LNHDA and CDR2 is SQIVND (reference sequence). The CDR3 totals 15 residues. The CDR3 spells CASSIGGPRGYGYTF. CDR3 DNA: TGTGCCAGTAGTATTGGGGGCCCAAGGGGCTATGGCTACACCTTC.

This clone came up many times. This chain uses TRBV5-8 with TRBJ2-3, with TRBD1 matching 9 bases. V trimming: 4 bases; J trimming: 2 bases; junction bases outside the gene matches: 5. Per the germline V gene, CDR1 is SGHTS and CDR2 is YDEGEE. The CDR3 is 15 amino acids. The CDR3 region is CASSPGTGNTDTQYF. Here the CDR3 DNA reads TGTGCCAGCAGCCCCGGGACAGGGAACACAGATACGCAGTATTTT.

The DNA of the CDR3 is TGTGCCAGCAGCTTAATTCGAGCGGGAGTGAAGGGGACCAAAAACATTCAGTACTTC. It specifies CASSLIRAGVKGTKNIQYF. The gene calls are TRBV7-2 and TRBJ2-4, with 8 positions matching TRBD2. V was pared by 2 bases and J by 2 bases, with 14 bases of the junction left unmatched. The CDR3 spans 19 residues. Germline V CDR1 and CDR2: SGHTA, FQGNSA.

The chain combines TRBV4-2 with TRBJ2-1; D is perhaps TRBD2 (5 bases). Trimming took off 1 base at V and 8 bases at J, with 9 bases between the two ends. Germline CDR1 LGHNA, CDR2 YNFKEQ. The CDR3 loop spans 13 amino acids. The CDR3 DNA reads TGTGCCAGCAGCCAAGTCAACGGGGATGAGCAGTTCTTC. Protein: CASSQVNGDEQFF.

This chain links TRBV29-1 with TRBJ2-7, with unresolved D. This CDR3 is built from 14 residues. The germline gives CDR1 SQVTM, CDR2 ANQGSEA. The V end was cut by 6 bases, the J end by 6 bases, with 21 bases between. For the CDR3, the DNA is TGCAGCGTGAAGTCCAGCCTTCTTACTACCGAGCAGTACTTC. Translating it yields CSVKSSLLTTEQYF.

The count of this clone is one. The chain couples TRBV7-9 to TRBJ1-2, with 12 bases fitting TRBD1. Germline lookup yields CDR1 SEHNR and CDR2 FQNEAQ (reference sequence). V was pared by 1 base and J by 12 bases, with 6 bases of the junction left unmatched. There are 14 residues in the CDR3. CDR3 in amino acids: CASSLDGTGGADTF. Written as DNA, the CDR3 is TGTGCCAGCAGCTTAGACGGGACAGGGGGCGCGGACACCTTC. The complete variable domain, with remaining parts taken from reference TRBV7-9 and TRBJ1-2, reads DTGVSQNPRHKITKRGQNVTFRCDPISEHNRLYWYRQTLGQGPEFLTYFQNEAQLEKSRLLSDRFSAERPKGSFSTLEIQRTEQGDSAMYLCASSLDGTGGADTFGSGTRLTVV.

The chain links TRBV6-1 to TRBJ1-6, with a weak D call TRBD1 (5 bases). CDR3 length: 17 amino acids. Trimming shortened V by 2 bases and J by 2 bases, and 13 bases separated the two germline ends. Germline V gives CDR1 MNHNS, CDR2 SASEGT. This CDR3 reads CASSELGGVTYNSPLHF. The CDR3 DNA sequence: TGTGCCAGCAGTGAATTGGGGGGGGTCACCTATAATTCACCCCTCCACTTT.

This chain connects TRBV28 to TRBJ2-7; a weak D match, TRBD2 (6 bases). V was cut by 5 bases and J by 4 bases, with 12 bases left in between. Germline V gene data show CDR1 as MDHEN and CDR2 as SYDVKM. The CDR3 has 13 amino acids. CDR3 sequence reads: CASSGGSGYEQYF. The CDR3, as DNA: TGTGCCAGCAGTGGGGGGTCGGGGTACGAGCAGTACTTC.

The J gene is TRBJ2-2, the V gene TRBV5-8; D remains unclear. The CDR3 spans 14 residues. CDR1 is SGHTS and CDR2 is YDEGEE in the germline V gene. The V gene lost 1 base and the J gene lost 1 base, with 5 bases spanning the gap. The CDR3 protein is CASSLPVNTGELFF. In DNA form, the CDR3 reads TGTGCCAGCAGCTTGCCAGTGAACACCGGGGAGCTGTTTTTT.

The chain employs TRBV30 and TRBJ2-7, with D unresolved. V was clipped by 0 bases and J by 1 base, with 10 bases between them. Germline lookup yields CDR1 GTSNPN and CDR2 SVGIG (reference sequence). This CDR3 region has 14 residues. The CDR3 is CAWSVLHRSYEQYF. The CDR3 DNA is TGTGCCTGGAGTGTACTTCACCGATCCTACGAGCAGTACTTC.

The genes are TRBV7-9 and TRBJ2-5; D gene uncertain. The V and J ends lost 7 bases and 3 bases respectively, with 6 bases between them. Germline values: CDR1 SEHNR, CDR2 FQNEAQ (reference sequence). The CDR3 contains 11 residues. In DNA form, the CDR3 reads TGTGCCAGCACCCCTAAAGAGACCCAGTACTTC. It specifies CASTPKETQYF.

The gene calls are TRBV4-1 and TRBJ2-1; 8 bases are a match to TRBD2. The V segment lost 1 base and the J segment 4 bases; nucleotides outside the gene matches: 9. The CDR3 runs to 17 residues. CDR1 is MGHRA and CDR2 is YSYEKL in the germline V gene. DNA for the CDR3: TGCGCCAGCAGCCAAGCCCCAGAAGCGGGGGTTTACAATGAGCAGTTCTTC. This gives the protein CASSQAPEAGVYNEQFF.

The rearrangement uses TRBV7-9 and TRBJ1-1; TRBD1 is a possible D gene (6 bases). This CDR3 has 12 residues. The germline gives CDR1 SEHNR, CDR2 FQNEAQ (reference sequence). The V end was cut by 5 bases, the J end by 5 bases, with 9 bases between. This chain's CDR3 is CASSGRGTEAFF. DNA for the CDR3: TGTGCCAGCAGCGGTAGGGGGACTGAAGCTTTCTTT.

The rearrangement uses TRBV27 and TRBJ1-6; TRBD1 matches at 7 bases. The CDR3 runs 17 residues. Losses at the gene ends were 6 bases for V and 7 bases for J; bases not matched to a gene: 15. The germline gives CDR1 MNHEY, CDR2 SMNVEV (reference sequence). The CDR3 sequence: CASRRASIDRVNSPLHF. The DNA of the CDR3 is TGTGCCAGCAGGCGCGCCTCAATTGACAGGGTCAATTCACCCCTCCACTTT.

The genes are TRBV3-1 (or the pseudogene TRBV3-2) and TRBJ1-5, with 7 bases fitting TRBD1. The CDR3 totals 15 residues. Germline CDR1 reads LGHDT; CDR2 reads YNNKEL (reference sequence). V lost 4 bases, J lost 3 bases, and 6 bases stayed unmatched. CDR3: CASSLRTGTNQPQHF. The CDR3 nucleotides are TGTGCCAGCAGCCTCAGGACAGGTACCAATCAGCCCCAGCATTTT.

The chain recombines TRBV19 with TRBJ2-5; a weak D match, TRBD1 (6 bases). V lost 4 bases to trimming and J lost 6 bases, with 15 bases between them. The CDR3 has 14 residues. Germline V gives CDR1 LNHDA, CDR2 SQIVND (reference sequence). The CDR3 nucleotides read TGTGCCAGTAGTACTCCCGGACAGAGCCAGACCCAGTACTTC. Translation: CASSTPGQSQTQYF.

V gene TRBV11-2 combines with J gene TRBJ2-2; 11 nucleotides match TRBD1. The CDR3 runs to 19 residues. Per germline, CDR1 SGHAT and CDR2 FQNNGV. The V segment lost 2 bases and the J segment 5 bases; nucleotides outside the gene matches: 13. The CDR3 coding sequence is TGTGCCAGCAGCTTAAGCGGACAGGGGGCGCTGGATTGGACCGGGGAGCTGTTTTTT. It specifies CASSLSGQGALDWTGELFF.

Worth noting for this clone: An end of the junction differs from the germline gene, which may be a read error. This chain connects TRBV6-1 to TRBJ1-6; perhaps TRBD1 as D (6 bases). The CDR3 runs 14 residues. Germline CDR1 and CDR2: MNHNS and SASEGT. The CDR3 is CASIEQGINSPLHF. Here the CDR3 DNA reads TGTGCCAGCATTGAACAGGGAATCAATTCACCCCTCCACTTT.

The genes are TRBV12-3 or TRBV12-4 and TRBJ2-1; no clear D gene. Between the trimmed V and J ends, which lost 5 bases and 7 bases, there was a span of 6 bases. This CDR3 has 11 amino acids. As DNA, the CDR3 is TGTGCCAGCAGTCAGGCGAATGAGCAGTTCTTC. Its translation is CASSQANEQFF.

This chain uses TRBV19 with TRBJ1-5; possible D gene TRBD1, 6 bases. V lost 6 bases and J lost 10, with 16 bases in between. Germline V gives CDR1 LNHDA, CDR2 SQIVND (reference sequence). This CDR3 region has 13 residues. The CDR3 DNA is TGTGCCAGTAGCACGACAGGCCCCAGCCCCCAGCATTTT. It codes for CASSTTGPSPQHF.

V gene TRBV5-1 combines with J gene TRBJ2-5, with 8 bases that match TRBD1. The CDR3 runs to 14 residues. V was clipped by 4 bases and J by 4 bases; unmatched bases: 6. Looked up from germline, CDR1 is SGHRS and CDR2 is YFSETQ. CDR3: CASSAGQGRETQYF. Here the CDR3 DNA reads TGCGCCAGCAGCGCCGGACAGGGTAGAGAGACCCAGTACTTC.

This sequence joins TRBV11-1 and TRBJ1-6; D unresolved. The V and J ends lost 1 base and 9 bases respectively, with 10 bases between them. The germline V gene has CDR1 SGHAT and CDR2 FQDESV (reference sequence). The CDR3 loop spans 14 amino acids. The chain's CDR3 is CASSLERSPSPLHF. The CDR3 nucleotides are TGTGCCAGCAGCTTAGAACGGTCCCCTTCACCCCTCCACTTT.

In this sample, this clone turned up once. V usage is TRBV29-1 and J usage is TRBJ2-5, with D possibly matching TRBD1 (5 bases). V was trimmed by 6 bases and J by 2 bases, leaving 19 bases between them. The CDR3 runs to 15 residues. The germline V gene encodes CDR1 SQVTM and CDR2 ANQGSEA. CDR3 sequence reads: CSVINPPRQQETQYF. In DNA, the CDR3 is TGCAGCGTAATTAACCCCCCTAGACAGCAAGAGACCCAGTACTTC.

The chain uses TRBV6-2 or TRBV6-3 and TRBJ1-1; unclear D gene. V was clipped by 0 bases and J by 0 bases, with 11 bases between them. The CDR3 is 16 amino acids. Germline V gene sequence: CDR1 MNHEY, CDR2 SVGEGT. DNA for the CDR3: TGTGCCAGCAGTTACTCTACCGGGAATATGAACACTGAAGCTTTCTTT. Translating gives CASSYSTGNMNTEAFF.

The CDR3 loop is CASSWGGQGSNYGYTF. The CDR3 bases are TGCGCCAGCAGCTGGGGTGGACAGGGGTCTAACTATGGCTACACCTTC. The chain carries TRBV5-1 and TRBJ1-2; TRBD1 matches at 9 bases. Trimming removed 3 bases from V and 0 bases from J; junction bases left unmatched: 6. Germline loops: CDR1 SGHRS, CDR2 YFSETQ. The CDR3 length is 16 residues. Full variable domain (missing parts from reference TRBV5-1 and TRBJ1-2): KAGVTQTPRYLIKTRGQQVTLSCSPISGHRSVSWYQQTPGQGLQFLFEYFSETQRNKGNFPGRFSGRQFSNSRSEMNVSTLELGDSALYLCASSWGGQGSNYGYTFGSGTRLTVV.